This T cell receptor beta chain appears in the sequencing data of a study of vaccination effects on CD4 cells after COVID-19. Whole-study findings and limits: Clones that were induced by infection or by vaccine showed marked contraction late after vaccination. Healthy vaccinees' vaccine-induced clones included only 1 of 255 that recognized common cold coronaviruses.

Measured with immunoSEQ multiplex PCR; TCRdb has only the in-frame clones, and not every one. Among tens of thousands of clones listed, around 77% were seen once. V was clipped by 5 bases and J by 6 bases; unmatched bases: 7. The CDR3 length is 14 residues. CDR1 and CDR2 (germline): LNHNV, YYDKDF (reference sequence). Of note for this clone: The antigen remains unidentified.

With the ViraFEST assay, the study expanded antigen-specific CD4+ T cells using viral peptide pools, then sequenced them. After roughly 10 days in culture, the CD4+ T cells were isolated. Nucleocapsid antibodies were negative in the vaccine recipients, who had never had SARS-CoV-2 infection. Days 3 and 7 saw half the medium replaced with IL-2 medium. The clonotype comes from a human donor who received a COVID-19 vaccine. Sequenced here: CD4+ T cells from PBMCs cultured with HCoV-NL63 spike peptides, sampled before COVID-19 vaccination. The rearrangement uses TRBV15 and TRBJ1-3; 7 bases are shared with TRBD1. For the CDR3, the DNA is TGTGCCACCAGCCTCCGAGGGGGCCAAAACACCATATATTTT. As protein: CATSLRGGQNTIYF.